The 29 T cell receptor beta chains presented below share a single source sample, sequenced in a study of blood T cell repertoires in COVID-19. TCRdb keeps only in-frame clones here, not all; method: immunoSEQ multiplex PCR. The sample records 190,000 or so clones, about 80% being singletons. What was sequenced was peripheral blood. The receptors were sampled from a human donor with acute or convalescent COVID-19. The donor label of this sample is uncertain.

This clone was seen just once. V gene TRBV18 combines with J gene TRBJ2-7; the match to TRBD2 covers 11 bases. Germline V gives CDR1 KGHSH, CDR2 LQKENI. Trimming removed 5 bases from V and 7 bases from J; junction bases left unmatched: 7. The CDR3 consists of 14 residues. CDR3 loop: CASSLLAGVNEQYF. CDR3 sequence (DNA): TGTGCCAGCTCATTACTAGCGGGAGTGAATGAGCAGTACTTC.

In its sample, this clone was seen a few times. The rearrangement joins TRBV7-3 to TRBJ2-5, with D possibly being TRBD1 (5 bases). The CDR3 is 15 amino acids. Germline CDR1 is SGHTA and CDR2 is FQGTGA. Deletions cut 3 bases from V and 5 bases from J, with 16 bases between. The CDR3: CASSFQGGPRETQYF. The CDR3 DNA sequence: TGTGCCAGCAGCTTTCAGGGTGGCCCGCGGGAGACCCAGTACTTC.

The chain couples TRBV7-2 to TRBJ2-3, with 11 bases lining up with TRBD2. Germline trimming cut 4 bases from V and 7 bases from J; bases unmatched to any gene: 10. This CDR3 contains 16 residues. The germline V gene encodes CDR1 SGHTA and CDR2 FQGNSA. The CDR3: CASSSQTSGNGNTQYF. CDR3 DNA: TGTGCCAGCAGCTCCCAGACTAGCGGGAATGGGAATACGCAGTATTTT.

With regard to this clone: A junction boundary mismatches the germline segment, possibly from a read error. The chain links TRBV6-1 to TRBJ1-6, with 7 bases identical to TRBD1. This CDR3 spans 16 amino acids. Germline V CDR1 and CDR2: MNHNS, SASEGT. Here the CDR3 reads CASSQASGGRNSPLHF. The CDR3 DNA sequence: TGTGCCAGCAGTCAAGCCTCAGGGGGTCGAAATTCACCCCTCCACTTT.

This clone has only one observation. The same CDR3 is also encoded by other DNA sequences in this sample. The chain couples TRBV6-5 to TRBJ1-1; 10 positions match TRBD1. With 3 bases clipped from V and 4 bases from J, the junction kept 2 bases outside the gene matches. The germline CDR1 and CDR2 sequences are MNHEY and SVGAGI. CDR3 length: 14 residues. The CDR3 DNA sequence: TGTGCCAGCAGTTATGGACAGGGGGTCACTGAAGCTTTCTTT. Its translation is CASSYGQGVTEAFF.

V is TRBV7-9 and J is TRBJ2-7; a possible D gene is TRBD1 (5 bases). CDR1 and CDR2 from the germline V gene are SEHNR and FQNEAQ (reference sequence). The ends were cut back, 2 bases at V and 0 bases at J, with 8 bases in the middle. This CDR3 has 14 amino acids. In nucleotides, the CDR3 is TGTGCCAGCAGCTTAACAGGCGGCTCCTACGAGCAGTACTTC. Protein product: CASSLTGGSYEQYF.

The chain joins TRBV6-5 to TRBJ1-2; D is unresolved. Germline CDR1 and CDR2: MNHEY and SVGAGI. The CDR3 has 11 amino acids. Trimming shortened V by 6 bases and J by 5 bases, and 7 bases separated the two germline ends. The CDR3 region is CASRAAYGYTF. The CDR3 coding sequence is TGTGCCAGCAGGGCCGCATATGGCTACACCTTC.

As regards this clone: Other DNA variants within this sample encode the same CDR3. V is TRBV29-1 and J is TRBJ1-2; TRBD1 matches 8 bases. V trimming: 7 bases; J trimming: 8 bases; junction bases outside the gene matches: 9. This CDR3 is 12 amino acids long. In germline, CDR1 is SQVTM, CDR2 ANQGSEA. The CDR3 reads CSGGQGALGYTF. The CDR3 DNA reads TGCAGCGGGGGGCAGGGGGCCTTGGGCTACACCTTC.

This clone was seen only a few times. V usage is TRBV5-1 and J usage is TRBJ2-7, with 11 bases identical to TRBD1. Trimming removed 0 bases from V and 7 bases from J; junction bases left unmatched: 6. The CDR3 is made up of 15 amino acids. CDR1 SGHRS and CDR2 YFSETQ come from the germline V gene. CDR3: CASSLVGTGGSEQYF. The CDR3 DNA follows: TGCGCCAGCAGCTTGGTGGGGACAGGGGGTTCAGAGCAGTACTTC. Based on the CDR3 plus reference TRBV5-1 and TRBJ2-7, the full variable domain is KAGVTQTPRYLIKTRGQQVTLSCSPISGHRSVSWYQQTPGQGLQFLFEYFSETQRNKGNFPGRFSGRQFSNSRSEMNVSTLELGDSALYLCASSLVGTGGSEQYFGPGTRLTVT.

The chain joins TRBV2 to TRBJ2-1, with D tentatively TRBD1 (7 bases). CDR1 and CDR2 from the germline V gene are SNHLY and FYNNEI. The CDR3 length is 13 residues. Trimming cost V 7 bases and J 3 bases, with 10 bases left between them. In DNA, the CDR3 is TGTGCCAGCACGGGGGACAGCTACAATGAGCAGTTCTTC. It codes for CASTGDSYNEQFF. Supplemented by reference TRBV2 and TRBJ2-1, the full variable domain reads EPEVTQTPSHQVTQMGQEVILRCVPISNHLYFYWYRQILGQKVEFLVSFYNNEISEKSEIFDDQFSVERPDGSNFTLKIRSTKLEDSAMYFCASTGDSYNEQFFGPGTRLTVL.

This chain joins TRBV7-6 and TRBJ1-1, with 10 bases matching TRBD1. The V segment lost 5 bases and the J segment 4 bases; nucleotides outside the gene matches: 7. Germline V gives CDR1 SGHVS, CDR2 FNYEAQ. The CDR3 loop spans 15 amino acids. CDR3: CASSPLGQGSTEAFF. The CDR3 nucleotides are TGTGCCAGCAGCCCCCTGGGACAGGGGAGCACTGAAGCTTTCTTT.

CDR3 region: CASSQSWGSTEAFF. The CDR3 DNA sequence: TGTGCCAGCAGCCAAAGTTGGGGCAGTACTGAAGCTTTCTTT. The rearrangement links TRBV3-1 (or the pseudogene TRBV3-2) to TRBJ1-1; TRBD1 might be the D (5 bases). The ends were cut back, 2 bases at V and 5 bases at J, with 12 bases in the middle. Germline V gives CDR1 LGHDT, CDR2 YNNKEL (reference sequence). The CDR3 contains 14 residues.

A remark on this clone: Other nucleotide sequences in the sample specify the same CDR3. This rearrangement joins TRBV11-2 to TRBJ2-5, with D tentatively TRBD2 (6 bases). V lost 5 bases to trimming and J lost 4 bases, with 8 bases between them. The CDR3 has 12 residues. CDR1 and CDR2 (germline): SGHAT, FQNNGV. For the CDR3, the DNA is TGTGCCAGCAGCGGGGGAGGAGAGACCCAGTACTTC. This encodes CASSGGGETQYF.

The genes are TRBV9 and TRBJ1-1, with D possibly matching TRBD1 (5 bases). The germline V and J ends were trimmed by 4 bases and 1 base, with 8 bases remaining between them. CDR1 and CDR2 from the germline V gene are SGDLS and YYNGEE. This CDR3 contains 13 residues. CDR3 sequence (DNA): TGTGCCAGCAGCAACGGGGGGAACACTGAAGCTTTCTTT. Its protein is CASSNGGNTEAFF.

CDR3 in DNA: TGTGCCAGCAGTGACAGGGGTCTAGGCGGAGAGACCCAGTACTTC. The encoded protein is CASSDRGLGGETQYF. The chain recombines TRBV2 with TRBJ2-5; the D gene is possibly TRBD1 (6 bases). CDR1 SNHLY and CDR2 FYNNEI come from the germline V gene. Trimming removed 3 bases from V and 4 bases from J, with 15 bases in between. This CDR3 is 15 amino acids long.

The chain has TRBV9 and TRBJ2-5; 15 nucleotides align to TRBD2. CDR3 length: 18 amino acids. Germline V CDR1 and CDR2: SGDLS, YYNGEE. Trimming took 3 bases from V and 2 from J; bases not matched to a gene: 8. CDR3: CASSGGLAGGILQETQYF. The CDR3 nucleotides read TGTGCCAGCAGCGGGGGACTAGCGGGAGGAATACTACAAGAGACCCAGTACTTC.

The chain couples TRBV5-6 to TRBJ1-2; 7 nucleotides agree with TRBD1. CDR3 length: 15 amino acids. The V and J ends lost 4 bases and 7 bases, in that order; junction bases with no gene match: 13. Looked up from germline, CDR1 is SGHDT and CDR2 is YYEEEE. The CDR3 DNA reads TGTGCCAGCAGCCCACGACAGGGTTTGGGGCTTGGCTACACCTTC. Translating it yields CASSPRQGLGLGYTF. The full variable domain, rest sourced from reference TRBV5-6 and TRBJ1-2, is DAGVTQSPTHLIKTRGQQVTLRCSPKSGHDTVSWYQQALGQGPQFIFQYYEEEERQRGNFPDRFSGHQFPNYSSELNVNALLLGDSALYLCASSPRQGLGLGYTFGSGTRLTVV.

V and J are TRBV28 and TRBJ1-3; tentatively, D is TRBD1 (6 bases). Per the germline V gene, CDR1 is MDHEN and CDR2 is SYDVKM. Between the trimmed V and J ends, which lost 9 bases and 6 bases, there was a span of 15 bases. This CDR3 is built from 13 residues. Here the CDR3 DNA reads TGTGCCAGTATACAGGGTAATCTAAACACCATATATTTT. It codes for CASIQGNLNTIYF.

The rearrangement links TRBV18 to TRBJ1-2; TRBD1 agrees at 7 bases. The CDR3 has 12 residues. The trim removed 3 bases at V and 6 bases at J, leaving 1 base unmatched. Germline CDR1 KGHSH, CDR2 LQKENI. The CDR3 nucleotides read TGTGCCAGCTCACCCAGGGGGGATGGCTACACCTTC. It is translated as CASSPRGDGYTF.

This sequence joins TRBV19 and TRBJ1-1, with 9 bases fitting TRBD1. V shed 5 bases and J 1 base; nucleotides not matched to a gene: 5. Germline V gene data show CDR1 as LNHDA and CDR2 as SQIVND (reference sequence). CDR3 size: 15 residues. The CDR3 DNA sequence: TGTGCCAGTAGTGTCTCGGGACAGGGGAACACTGAAGCTTTCTTT. The encoded protein is CASSVSGQGNTEAFF.

The chain recombines TRBV5-1 with TRBJ2-1; a weak D match, TRBD1 (6 bases). Per germline, CDR1 SGHRS and CDR2 YFSETQ. V was pared by 3 bases and J by 5 bases, with 27 bases between. The length of the CDR3 is 19 residues. CDR3 residues: CASSSRPTQGNLDNNEQFF. The CDR3 bases are TGCGCCAGCAGCTCCCGACCAACACAGGGAAACCTCGACAACAATGAGCAGTTCTTC.

This CDR3 is CASSQAPRASGSRYEQFF. CDR3 sequence (DNA): TGCGCCAGCAGCCAAGCCCCCAGGGCTAGCGGGAGCCGGTATGAGCAGTTCTTC. The chain links TRBV4-1 to TRBJ2-1; TRBD2 agrees at 10 bases. CDR1 and CDR2 from the germline V gene are MGHRA and YSYEKL. Losses at the gene ends were 1 base for V and 8 bases for J; bases not matched to a gene: 14. The CDR3 spans 18 residues.

The J gene is TRBJ1-6, the V gene TRBV15, with TRBD1 matching 8 bases. The germline CDR1 and CDR2 sequences are LNHNV and YYDKDF (reference sequence). Trimming took 0 bases from V and 0 from J; bases not matched to a gene: 4. CDR3 length: 18 residues. This chain's CDR3 is CATSRDRTGSSYNSPLHF. The CDR3 nucleotides are TGTGCCACCAGCAGAGACCGGACAGGGAGCTCCTATAATTCACCCCTCCACTTT. The variable domain in full, completed from reference TRBV15 and TRBJ1-6, reads DAMVIQNPRYQVTQFGKPVTLSCSQTLNHNVMYWYQQKSSQAPKLLFHYYDKDFNNEADTPDNFQSRRPNTSFCFLDIRSPGLGDTAMYLCATSRDRTGSSYNSPLHFGNGTRLTVT.

The chain links TRBV6-5 to TRBJ1-6, with D possibly matching TRBD1 (5 bases). Trimming took 6 bases from V and 5 from J, leaving 8 bases between them. Germline lookup yields CDR1 MNHEY and CDR2 SVGAGI. The CDR3 length is 13 residues. This chain's CDR3 is CASRGRDNSPLHF. Written as DNA, the CDR3 is TGTGCCAGCAGGGGGCGTGATAATTCACCCCTCCACTTT.

The genes are TRBV12-3 or TRBV12-4 and TRBJ2-5; D is uncertain. The CDR3 is made up of 13 amino acids. Trimming took 6 bases from V and 5 from J, leaving 13 bases between them. The CDR3 protein is CASSLEYGETQYF. DNA for the CDR3: TGTGCCAGCAGCCTTGAATACGGGGAGACCCAGTACTTC.

V is TRBV15 and J is TRBJ1-4; D may be TRBD1 (6 bases). The germline V gene has CDR1 LNHNV and CDR2 YYDKDF (reference sequence). The CDR3 runs to 15 residues. Trimming removed 6 bases from V and 0 bases from J, with 11 bases in between. The CDR3 here is CATRRDTATNEKLFF. CDR3 coding DNA: TGTGCCACCAGACGGGACACCGCAACTAATGAAAAACTGTTTTTT.

The CDR3 sequence: CASSSPQERSTIYF. CDR3 DNA sequence: TGTGCCAGCAGCTCACCTCAGGAAAGAAGCACCATATATTTT. The chain employs TRBV11-2 and TRBJ1-3; no reliable D call. The CDR3 has 14 amino acids. Germline CDR1 reads SGHAT; CDR2 reads FQNNGV. The V and J ends lost 4 bases and 9 bases respectively, with 16 bases between them.

This CDR3 reads CASSLAAGRMNTEAFF. Written as DNA, the CDR3 is TGTGCCAGCAGCTTGGCGGCAGGAAGAATGAACACTGAAGCTTTCTTT. The rearrangement links TRBV5-4 to TRBJ1-1; D gene ambiguous. V shed 0 bases and J shed 0 bases, with 12 bases lying between them. There are 16 residues in the CDR3. Germline V gives CDR1 SGHNT, CDR2 YYREEE (reference sequence).

This chain joins TRBV9 and TRBJ2-7, with a weak D call TRBD2 (5 bases). The CDR3 covers 15 residues. Germline assignment: CDR1 SGDLS and CDR2 YYNGEE. V lost 0 bases and J 0 bases, leaving 10 bases between the germline ends. The CDR3 DNA reads as TGTGCCAGCAGCGTAGCGGGGATTAGCTCCTACGAGCAGTACTTC. Amino acid sequence: CASSVAGISSYEQYF.